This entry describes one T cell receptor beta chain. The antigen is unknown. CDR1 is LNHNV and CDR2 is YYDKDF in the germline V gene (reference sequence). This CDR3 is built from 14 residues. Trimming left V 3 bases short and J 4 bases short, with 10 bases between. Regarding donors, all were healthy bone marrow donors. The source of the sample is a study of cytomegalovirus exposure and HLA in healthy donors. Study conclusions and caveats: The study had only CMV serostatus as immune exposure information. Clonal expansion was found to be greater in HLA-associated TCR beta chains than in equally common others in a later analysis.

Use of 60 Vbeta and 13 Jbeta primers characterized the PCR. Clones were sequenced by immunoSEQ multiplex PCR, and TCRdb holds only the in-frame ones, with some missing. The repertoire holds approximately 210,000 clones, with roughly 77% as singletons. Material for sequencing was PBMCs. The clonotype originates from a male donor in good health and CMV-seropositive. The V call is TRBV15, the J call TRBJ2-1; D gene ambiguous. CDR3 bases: TGTGCCACCAGCAGGGCCAGCGTATACAATGAGCAGTTCTTC. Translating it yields CATSRASVYNEQFF.